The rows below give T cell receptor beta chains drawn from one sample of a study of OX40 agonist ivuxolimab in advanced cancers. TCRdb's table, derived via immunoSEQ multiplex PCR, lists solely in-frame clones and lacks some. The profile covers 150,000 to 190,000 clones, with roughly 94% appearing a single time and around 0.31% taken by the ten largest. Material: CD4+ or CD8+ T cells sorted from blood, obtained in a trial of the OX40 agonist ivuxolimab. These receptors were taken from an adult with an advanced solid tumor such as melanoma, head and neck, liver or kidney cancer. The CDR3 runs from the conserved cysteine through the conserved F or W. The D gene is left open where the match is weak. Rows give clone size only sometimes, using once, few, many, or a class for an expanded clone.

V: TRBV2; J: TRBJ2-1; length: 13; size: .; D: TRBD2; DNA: TGTGCCGTTCCGGAGCGGGAGTCCAATGAGCAGTTCTTC; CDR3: CAVPERESNEQFF
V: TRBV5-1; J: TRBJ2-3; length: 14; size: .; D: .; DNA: TGCGCCAGCAGCTTGGCCGAAGTCACAGATACGCAGTATTTT; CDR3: CASSLAEVTDTQYF
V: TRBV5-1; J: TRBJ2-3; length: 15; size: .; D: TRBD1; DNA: TGCGCCAGCAGCTTGTCCCAGGGGGCGTTGGATACGCAGTATTTT; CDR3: CASSLSQGALDTQYF
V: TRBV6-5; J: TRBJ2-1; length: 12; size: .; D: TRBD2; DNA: TGTGCCAGCAGGGGCAGCGGGAAAGAGCAGTTCTTC; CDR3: CASRGSGKEQFF
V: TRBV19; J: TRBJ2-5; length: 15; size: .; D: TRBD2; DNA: TGTGCCAGTAGTATCCTAGCGGGGGGCGGAGAGACCCAGTACTTC; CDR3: CASSILAGGGETQYF
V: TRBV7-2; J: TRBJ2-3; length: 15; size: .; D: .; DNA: TGTGCCAGCAGTGGGATGGTTATTCGCACAGATACGCAGTATTTT; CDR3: CASSGMVIRTDTQYF
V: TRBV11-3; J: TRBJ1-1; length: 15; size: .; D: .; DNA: TGTGCCAGCAGCTTCCAAGGGGGTGAGGACACTGAAGCTTTCTTT; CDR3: CASSFQGGEDTEAFF
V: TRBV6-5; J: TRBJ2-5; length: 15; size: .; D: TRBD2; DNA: TGTGCCAGCAGGGGGACTAGCGGCCGCTGGGAGACCCAGTACTTC; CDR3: CASRGTSGRWETQYF
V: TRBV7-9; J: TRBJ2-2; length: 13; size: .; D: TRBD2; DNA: TGTGCCGGGGGGGTGCCGAACACCGGGGAGCTGTTTTTT; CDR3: CAGGVPNTGELFF
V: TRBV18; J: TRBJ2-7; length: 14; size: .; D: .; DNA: TGTGCCAGCCAAAGCGTCGGGGATCCCTACGAGCAGTACTTC; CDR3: CASQSVGDPYEQYF
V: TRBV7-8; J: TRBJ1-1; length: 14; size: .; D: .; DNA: TGTGCCAGCAGTACCAGGCGGGGACACACTGAAGCTTTCTTT; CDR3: CASSTRRGHTEAFF
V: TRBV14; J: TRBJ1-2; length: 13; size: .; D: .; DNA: TGTGCCAGCAGCCTCGGGGGTACCTATGGCTACACCTTC; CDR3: CASSLGGTYGYTF
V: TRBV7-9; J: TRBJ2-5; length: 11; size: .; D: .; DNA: TGTGCCAGCAGCCCAGGGGCAGAGCAGTACTTC; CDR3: CASSPGAEQYF
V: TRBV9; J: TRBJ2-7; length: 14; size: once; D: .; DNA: TGTGCCAGCAGCGTAGAACATTACCCCTACGAGCAGTACTTC; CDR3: CASSVEHYPYEQYF
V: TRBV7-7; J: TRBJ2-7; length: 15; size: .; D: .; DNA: TGTGCCAGCAGTAGGGACCCTGGGGGGTTCTACGAGCAGTACTTC; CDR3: CASSRDPGGFYEQYF